Below, one TCR beta chain is given with its context. Its antigen is currently unknown. This specimen belongs to a study of blood T cells in healthy people across ages. Primers used in a second PCR of roughly 6 to 11 cycles were a sample-barcoded 5' primer and a J-beta primer mix. All cDNA molecules were each tagged by a template-switch adaptor with 12 random nucleotides. TCRdb recomputed calls from the 5' RACE reads with MiXCR, one row per CDR3 protein. The data show fewer than 2,000,000 distinct CDR3 sequences, approximately 39% seen once. Study-wide points: Roughly linear age-related decline in beta diversity appeared, significant by age approximately 43.

The CDR3 totals 14 residues. The V end lost 0 bases, the J end lost 2 bases, and 7 bases lay between the germline ends. Germline values: CDR1 MNHEY, CDR2 SVGEGT. V usage is TRBV6-2 or TRBV6-3 and J usage is TRBJ2-5; unclear D gene. This receptor was taken from a human donor in good health. Sequences were obtained from blood. Here the CDR3 DNA reads TGTGCCAGCAGTTACTCTCGACGGCAAGAGACCCAGTACTTC. Its translation is CASSYSRRQETQYF.